These 29 T cell receptor beta chains were all obtained from the same sample, sequenced in a study of spatial heterogeneity in lung cancer. MiXCR, applied by TCRdb to the 5' RACE reads, yields one record per CDR3 protein. The sample holds about 36,000 distinct CDR3 sequences, 7% to 7.5% seen once. As to time point: sample taken at primary tumor resection. This specimen consisted of PBMCs, obtained at surgery. The receptor set was obtained from a female donor with early-stage non-small cell lung cancer.

A few counts support this clonotype. The chain combines TRBV24-1 with TRBJ2-2, with 8 bases lining up with TRBD1. The germline V gene encodes CDR1 KGHDR and CDR2 SFDVKD. Losses at the gene ends were 3 bases for V and 5 bases for J; bases not matched to a gene: 7. The CDR3 is 16 residues long. CDR3 in amino acids: CATSDARGDRTGELFF. DNA for the CDR3: TGTGCCACCAGTGATGCCCGCGGGGACAGGACCGGGGAGCTGTTTTTT.

This clonotype was detected a few times. The chain couples TRBV11-2 to TRBJ2-2, with 9 bases identical to TRBD1. CDR1 is SGHAT and CDR2 is FQNNGV in the germline V gene. J gave up 4 bases and V 5 bases, and 5 bases lay outside the gene matches. The CDR3 covers 15 residues. The CDR3 DNA reads as TGTGCCAGCAGCGGAGAGGGACAGGGCACCGGGGAGCTGTTTTTT. It translates to CASSGEGQGTGELFF.

There are many counts of this clonotype. The chain is built from TRBV29-1 and TRBJ1-2, with 7 bases lining up with TRBD1. After removal of 4 bases from V and 3 bases from J, the junction contained 5 bases not matched to a gene. Germline CDR1 reads SQVTM; CDR2 reads ANQGSEA. The CDR3 totals 13 residues. The CDR3 DNA is TGCAGCGTTGGTACAGGGGATTACTATGGCTACACCTTC. The encoded protein is CSVGTGDYYGYTF.

This clonotype was seen a few times. The J gene is TRBJ2-7, the V gene TRBV16; D is uncertain. With 7 bases removed from V and 3 bases from J, the gap between germline ends came to 22 bases. Germline assignment: CDR1 KGHSY and CDR2 FQNENV. The CDR3 is made up of 16 amino acids. The DNA of the CDR3 is TGTGCCAGCAAGTCTCAAGGCCCTGCCCCTCTCTACGAGCAGTACTTC. It specifies CASKSQGPAPLYEQYF.

The gene calls are TRBV6-2 or TRBV6-3 and TRBJ2-5, with 11 bases fitting TRBD2. The CDR3 runs to 16 residues. Germline CDR1 is MNHEY and CDR2 is SVGEGT. J was trimmed by 5 bases and V by 2 bases; bases with no gene match: 7. CDR3 sequence (DNA): TGTGCCAGCAGTTACGCGGGGCTAGCGGGAGGCGAGACCCAGTACTTC. Its protein is CASSYAGLAGGETQYF.

This clonotype has at least ten counts. The chain employs TRBV5-1 and TRBJ2-1; tentatively, D is TRBD2 (6 bases). CDR1 is SGHRS and CDR2 is YFSETQ in the germline V gene. Trimming took 2 bases from V and 5 from J, leaving 14 bases between them. This CDR3 comprises 15 residues. CDR3 residues: CASSLGSSGDNEQFF. The CDR3 coding sequence is TGCGCCAGCAGCTTAGGGTCCTCGGGGGACAATGAGCAGTTCTTC. The full variable domain, in which reference TRBV5-1 and TRBJ2-1 provide the parts outside the CDR3, is KAGVTQTPRYLIKTRGQQVTLSCSPISGHRSVSWYQQTPGQGLQFLFEYFSETQRNKGNFPGRFSGRQFSNSRSEMNVSTLELGDSALYLCASSLGSSGDNEQFFGPGTRLTVL.

This clonotype was observed a few times. The chain uses TRBV7-2 and TRBJ2-1; D unclear. The germline CDR1 and CDR2 sequences are SGHTA and FQGNSA. V was shortened by 2 bases and J by 8 bases, with 10 bases between the two germline ends. This CDR3 is built from 13 residues. The CDR3 nucleotides are TGTGCCAGCAGCTTAAAGGCGAACGATGAGCAGTTCTTC. It yields the protein CASSLKANDEQFF.

This clonotype was picked up a small number of times. V gene TRBV12-3 or TRBV12-4 combines with J gene TRBJ2-5; perhaps TRBD1 as D (5 bases). There are 12 residues in the CDR3. Deletions cut 3 bases from V and 7 bases from J, with 9 bases between. The DNA for the CDR3 is TGTGCCAGCAGTTTGAGCAGGGTGACCCAGTACTTC. The encoded protein is CASSLSRVTQYF.

This clonotype was observed at least ten times. V usage is TRBV2 and J usage is TRBJ2-7; TRBD1 matches at 7 bases. The CDR3 loop spans 13 amino acids. CDR1 is SNHLY and CDR2 is FYNNEI in the germline V gene. V lost 7 bases and J lost 2; bases outside the gene matches: 5. The CDR3 is CASTGTATYEQYF. The CDR3 DNA follows: TGTGCCAGCACCGGGACAGCTACCTACGAGCAGTACTTC.

This clonotype was seen repeatedly, ten times or more. This chain connects TRBV5-1 to TRBJ2-3; 9 nucleotides match TRBD2. The germline CDR1 and CDR2 sequences are SGHRS and YFSETQ. After removal of 7 bases from V and 4 bases from J, the junction contained 19 bases not matched to a gene. The CDR3 sequence is 18 residues long. DNA of the CDR3: TGCGCCAGCGGCCACCCCGGAGCGGGAGGAGTTAGGTCAGATACGCAGTATTTT. It codes for CASGHPGAGGVRSDTQYF.

Note on this clonotype: Just one base apart from a much larger clone, this may be a read error. This chain connects TRBV18 to TRBJ1-2; the D gene is possibly TRBD1 (6 bases). The CDR3 totals 16 residues. CDR1 and CDR2 from the germline V gene are KGHSH and LQKENI. Trimming pared 3 bases from V and 1 base from J, leaving 15 bases between. The CDR3 DNA reads TGTGCCAGCTCACCGCATGGGGGCATCCTTAACTATGGCTACACCTTC. Its translation is CASSPHGGILNYGYTF. Filled out from reference TRBV18 and TRBJ1-2, the complete variable domain reads NAGVMQNPRHLVRRRGQEARLRCSPMKGHSHVYWYRQLPEEGLKFMVYLQKENIIDESGMPKERFSAEFPKEGPSILRIQQVVRGDSAAYFCASSPHGGILNYGYTFGSGTRLTVV.

CDR3 region: CSARTGGDTEAFF. The DNA of the CDR3 is TGCAGTGCTCGGACAGGGGGGGACACTGAAGCTTTCTTT. The chain links TRBV20-1 to TRBJ1-1, with 10 bases identical to TRBD1. CDR1 and CDR2 (germline): DFQATT, SNEGSKA (reference sequence). V was pared by 5 bases and J by 3 bases, with 3 bases of the junction left unmatched. The CDR3 spans 13 residues.

This clonotype was seen a handful of times. The chain combines TRBV3-1 with TRBJ1-1; D is ambiguous. Germline assignment: CDR1 LGHDT and CDR2 YNNKEL (reference sequence). Trimming removed 5 bases from V and 1 base from J, with 20 bases in between. The CDR3 spans 17 residues. The CDR3 loop reads CASSVKGFSTPNTEAFF. In DNA, the CDR3 is TGTGCCAGCAGCGTTAAAGGGTTTTCGACTCCGAACACTGAAGCTTTCTTT.

This clonotype occurred many times. CDR3 in DNA: TGTGCTAGTGGTTTGATCTCAGGGGCCAACACCGGGGAGCTGTTTTTT. As protein: CASGLISGANTGELFF. The chain carries TRBV12-5 and TRBJ2-2, with D maybe TRBD1 (6 bases). Germline values: CDR1 LGHNT, CDR2 FRNRAP. With 2 bases removed from V and 2 bases from J, the gap between germline ends came to 12 bases. The CDR3 length is 16 residues.

This clonotype was detected ten times or more. The rearrangement links TRBV7-9 to TRBJ2-3, with D perhaps assigned TRBD1 or TRBD2 (6 bases each). V lost 1 base to trimming and J lost 5 bases, with 16 bases between them. The CDR3 consists of 16 residues. The V gene's germline CDR1 is SEHNR and CDR2 FQNEAQ (reference sequence). The CDR3: CASSLVDGGHGDTQYF. The CDR3 nucleotides are TGTGCCAGCAGCTTAGTGGATGGGGGGCACGGAGATACGCAGTATTTT.

This clonotype was detected many times. V and J are TRBV20-1 and TRBJ2-1; D unclear. The CDR3 is 12 residues long. V lost 3 bases to trimming and J lost 4 bases, with 7 bases between them. Germline V CDR1 and CDR2: DFQATT, SNEGSKA (reference sequence). This chain's CDR3 is CSARVGYNEQFF. The DNA for the CDR3 is TGCAGTGCTAGGGTGGGATACAATGAGCAGTTCTTC.

This clonotype showed up many times. The chain links TRBV20-1 to TRBJ2-2; either TRBD1 or TRBD2 may fit D (6 bases each). The germline V gene encodes CDR1 DFQATT and CDR2 SNEGSKA (reference sequence). The CDR3 is 15 residues long. CDR3: CRAGINREDTGELFF. For the CDR3, the DNA is TGCAGGGCGGGGATCAACAGGGAGGACACCGGGGAGCTGTTTTTT.

The chain combines TRBV19 with TRBJ1-2, with a possible D match to TRBD1 (5 bases). CDR3 length: 12 residues. V dropped 3 bases and J dropped 9 bases, with 11 bases sitting between them. Germline CDR1 LNHDA, CDR2 SQIVND (reference sequence). CDR3 region: CASSIRADRYTF. DNA of the CDR3: TGTGCCAGTAGTATCAGGGCGGATCGCTACACCTTC.

The CDR3 DNA follows: TGCAGTGCATACCTGGCGGGACTAGCGAGCGACGAGCAGTACTTC. Translation: CSAYLAGLASDEQYF. The rearrangement uses TRBV20-1 and TRBJ2-7, with TRBD2 identical over 10 bases. The CDR3 extends over 15 amino acids. V lost 6 bases, J lost 5 bases, and 13 bases stayed unmatched. The germline V gene has CDR1 DFQATT and CDR2 SNEGSKA (reference sequence).

This clonotype was picked up a small number of times. The J gene is TRBJ2-5, the V gene TRBV5-1, with D perhaps matching TRBD1 (5 bases). Germline V gene lookup returns CDR1 SGHRS and CDR2 YFSETQ. This CDR3 comprises 14 residues. V was trimmed by 5 bases and J by 2 bases, leaving 13 bases between them. The CDR3 DNA reads as TGCGCCAGCAGTTATCGACAGTCGCAAGAGACCCAGTACTTC. Encoded protein: CASSYRQSQETQYF. The whole variable domain, filled in from reference TRBV5-1 and TRBJ2-5, reads KAGVTQTPRYLIKTRGQQVTLSCSPISGHRSVSWYQQTPGQGLQFLFEYFSETQRNKGNFPGRFSGRQFSNSRSEMNVSTLELGDSALYLCASSYRQSQETQYFGPGTRLLVL.

The chain has TRBV2 and TRBJ2-5, with 9 bases that match TRBD2. The CDR3 extends over 15 amino acids. Trimming took 2 bases from V and 5 from J; bases not matched to a gene: 6. Per the germline V gene, CDR1 is SNHLY and CDR2 is FYNNEI. The CDR3 is CASSERRGGLETQYF. The CDR3, as DNA: TGTGCCAGCAGTGAAAGGCGGGGGGGTCTGGAGACCCAGTACTTC.

There are many counts of this clonotype. This chain connects TRBV5-1 to TRBJ1-4; D is unclear. V lost 0 bases to trimming and J lost 5 bases, with 11 bases between them. Germline V lookup: CDR1 SGHRS, CDR2 YFSETQ. CDR3 length: 15 amino acids. CDR3 protein: CASSLGRTLNEKLFF. CDR3 sequence (DNA): TGCGCCAGCAGCTTGGGAAGAACGCTGAATGAAAAACTGTTTTTT. The complete variable domain, with remaining parts taken from reference TRBV5-1 and TRBJ1-4, reads KAGVTQTPRYLIKTRGQQVTLSCSPISGHRSVSWYQQTPGQGLQFLFEYFSETQRNKGNFPGRFSGRQFSNSRSEMNVSTLELGDSALYLCASSLGRTLNEKLFFGSGTQLSVL.

About this clonotype: The junction departs from the called germline gene at one end, perhaps through a read error. The chain couples TRBV6-2 or TRBV6-3 to TRBJ2-1; D ambiguous. The CDR3 contains 17 residues. Germline V CDR1 and CDR2: MNHEY, SVGEGT. The CDR3 spells CASTDVGSKTPYNEQLF. The CDR3 bases are TGTGCCAGCACCGACGTGGGCTCGAAAACGCCCTACAATGAGCAGCTCTTC.

The chain has TRBV12-3 or TRBV12-4 and TRBJ1-5; D is uncertain. This CDR3 region has 15 residues. V lost 1 base and J 0 bases, leaving 7 bases between the germline ends. The CDR3 region is CASSLELYSNQPQHF. In nucleotides, the CDR3 is TGTGCCAGCAGTTTAGAACTCTATAGCAATCAGCCCCAGCATTTT.

The J gene is TRBJ2-2, the V gene TRBV20-1; D is tentatively TRBD1 or TRBD2 (5 bases each). Deletions cut 3 bases from V and 7 bases from J, with 21 bases between. Germline V gene lookup returns CDR1 DFQATT and CDR2 SNEGSKA (reference sequence). This CDR3 contains 16 residues. The CDR3 sequence: CSARDPPTARGGELFF. The CDR3 bases are TGCAGTGCTAGGGATCCCCCGACAGCCCGGGGCGGGGAGCTGTTTTTT.

This chain connects TRBV11-1 to TRBJ2-5; TRBD1 might be the D (6 bases). This CDR3 contains 15 residues. V was trimmed by 5 bases and J by 0 bases, leaving 13 bases between them. From germline, CDR1 is SGHAT and CDR2 FQDESV (reference sequence). The CDR3 DNA reads TGTGCCAGCAGCCAATCGACAGGCTACCAAGAGACCCAGTACTTC. Protein: CASSQSTGYQETQYF.

The sample holds a few counts of this clonotype. The V and J genes are TRBV19 and TRBJ1-5; the match to TRBD1 covers 9 bases. The germline V gene has CDR1 LNHDA and CDR2 SQIVND (reference sequence). The junction had 13 bases not matched to a gene; V was cut back by 4 bases and J by 3 bases. CDR3 length equals 18 residues. The CDR3, as DNA: TGTGCCAGTAGTAGGAAGGATATACAGGGGGCGGCCAATCAGCCCCAGCATTTT. It translates to CASSRKDIQGAANQPQHF.

The genes are TRBV6-5 and TRBJ1-2, with no clear D. Trimming stripped 5 bases from V and 10 bases from J, with 17 bases between. From germline, CDR1 is MNHEY and CDR2 SVGAGI. This CDR3 has 13 amino acids. For the CDR3, the DNA is TGTGCCAGCAGTCCCCCCGGGGAGGAGGACTACACCTTC. Translating it yields CASSPPGEEDYTF.

This clonotype was picked up many times. The rearrangement links TRBV6-5 to TRBJ1-1; 10 bases agree with TRBD1. With V trimmed by 2 bases and J by 3 bases, 6 bases remained unmatched. CDR1 and CDR2 from the germline V gene are MNHEY and SVGAGI. The length of the CDR3 is 16 residues. CDR3 DNA sequence: TGTGCCAGCAGTTACAGGGACAGGGGATGGTACACTGAAGCTTTCTTT. It specifies CASSYRDRGWYTEAFF.